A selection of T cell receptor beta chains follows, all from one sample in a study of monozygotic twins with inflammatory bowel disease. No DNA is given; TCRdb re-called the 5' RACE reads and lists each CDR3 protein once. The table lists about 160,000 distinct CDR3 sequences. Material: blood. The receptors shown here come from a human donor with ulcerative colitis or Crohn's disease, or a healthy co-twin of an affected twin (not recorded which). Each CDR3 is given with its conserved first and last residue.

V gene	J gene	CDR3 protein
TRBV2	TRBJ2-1	CASIADRVPYNEQFF
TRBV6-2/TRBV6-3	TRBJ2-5	CASSRTGGLGETQYF
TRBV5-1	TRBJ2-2	CASRTGTTNTGELFF
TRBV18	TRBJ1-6	CASSPLVSGSQNSPLHF
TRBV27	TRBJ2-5	CASTYNGLAGQETQYF
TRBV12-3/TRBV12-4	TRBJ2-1	CASSLATSGQISYNEQFF
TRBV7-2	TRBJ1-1	CASSLGPAMNTEAFF
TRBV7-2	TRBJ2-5	CASSLARVETQYF
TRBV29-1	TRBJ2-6	CSAAGGPGANVLTF
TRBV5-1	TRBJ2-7	CASSLRDRGREQYF
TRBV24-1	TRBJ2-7	CATGGQGPPYEQYF
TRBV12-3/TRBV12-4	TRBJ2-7	CASSFYSGRVYEQYF
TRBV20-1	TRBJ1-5	CSAEDNRGGNQPQHF
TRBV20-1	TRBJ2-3	CSARTSGSTDTQYF
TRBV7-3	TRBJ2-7	CASSLTVGGEQYF
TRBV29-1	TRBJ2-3	CSAGGQGSTDTQHF
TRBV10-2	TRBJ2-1	CASSAASGSPNEQFF
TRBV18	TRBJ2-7	CASSPLDLLLAGHYEQYF
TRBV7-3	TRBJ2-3	CASTKQGDTQYF
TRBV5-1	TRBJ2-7	CASSSGTSGYYEQYF
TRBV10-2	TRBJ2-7	CASSESGGGEQYF
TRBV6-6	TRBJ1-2	CASRLYRDGYTF
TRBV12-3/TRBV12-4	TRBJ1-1	CASSWTGMNTEAFF
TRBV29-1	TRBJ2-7	CSVATAYEQYF
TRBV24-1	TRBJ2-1	CATSEEENEQFF
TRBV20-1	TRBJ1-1	CSARQGDTEAFF
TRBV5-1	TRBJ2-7	CASSLGGTAYEQYF
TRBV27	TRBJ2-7	CASSLWQGARDYGYEQYF
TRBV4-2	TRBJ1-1	CASSSGSNTEAFF
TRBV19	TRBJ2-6	CASSLLVQHSGANVLTF
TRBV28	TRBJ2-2	CASSPGWGKANTGELFF